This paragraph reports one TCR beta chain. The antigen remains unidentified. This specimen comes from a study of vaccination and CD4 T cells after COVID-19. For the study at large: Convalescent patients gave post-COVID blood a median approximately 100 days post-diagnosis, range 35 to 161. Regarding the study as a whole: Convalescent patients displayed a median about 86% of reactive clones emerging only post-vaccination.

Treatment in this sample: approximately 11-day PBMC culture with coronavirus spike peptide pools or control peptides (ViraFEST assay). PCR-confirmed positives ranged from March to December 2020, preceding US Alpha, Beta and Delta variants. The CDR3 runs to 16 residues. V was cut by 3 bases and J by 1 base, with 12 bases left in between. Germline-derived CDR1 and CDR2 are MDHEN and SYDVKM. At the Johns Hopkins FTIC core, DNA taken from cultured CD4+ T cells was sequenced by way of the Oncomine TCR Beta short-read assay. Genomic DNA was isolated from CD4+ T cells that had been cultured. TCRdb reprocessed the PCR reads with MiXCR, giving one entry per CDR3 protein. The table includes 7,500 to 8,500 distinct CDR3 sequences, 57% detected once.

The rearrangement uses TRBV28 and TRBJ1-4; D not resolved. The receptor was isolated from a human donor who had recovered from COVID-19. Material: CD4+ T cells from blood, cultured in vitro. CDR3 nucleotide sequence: TGTGCCAGCAGTTTGGCCGCCGGGGTAACTAATGAAAAACTGTTTTTT. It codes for CASSLAAGVTNEKLFF.